Listed here are 20 T cell receptor beta chains from one sample, sequenced in a study of response to subunit inactivated influenza vaccine. TCRdb called the RT-PCR reads again in MiXCR, with one record for every CDR3 protein. The repertoire holds some 190,000 distinct CDR3 sequences, with under 15% as singletons. The specimen comprised CD8+ T cells sorted from PBMCs, sampled roughly 5 days after vaccination. The receptor source for this set is a man aged 45 to 65 who received an inactivated influenza vaccine.

This chain joins TRBV11-2 and TRBJ2-7, with 9 bases lining up with TRBD2. V shed 2 bases and J 4 bases; nucleotides not matched to a gene: 6. The CDR3 length is 15 residues. CDR1 and CDR2 (germline): SGHAT, FQNNGV. DNA for the CDR3: TGTGCCAGCAGCTTAACGCCTAGCGGGGTGTACGAGCAGTACTTC. As protein: CASSLTPSGVYEQYF.

This clonotype has a handful of counts. The V and J genes are TRBV9 and TRBJ2-3, with D tentatively TRBD1 or TRBD2 (5 bases each). This CDR3 has 14 amino acids. The ends were cut back, 0 bases at V and 5 bases at J, with 10 bases in the middle. The V gene's germline CDR1 is SGDLS and CDR2 YYNGEE. This CDR3 reads CASSVEGRGDTQYF. The CDR3 region has the DNA TGTGCCAGCAGCGTAGAGGGACGCGGAGATACGCAGTATTTT.

V is TRBV20-1 and J is TRBJ1-5, with D uncertain. The CDR3 contains 15 residues. With 0 bases removed from V and 0 bases from J, the gap between germline ends came to 9 bases. Germline CDR1 DFQATT, CDR2 SNEGSKA (reference sequence). The CDR3 loop reads CSARDRKDSNQPQHF. The CDR3 region has the DNA TGCAGTGCTAGAGATCGGAAAGATAGCAATCAGCCCCAGCATTTT.

This clonotype turned up a few times. The rearrangement uses TRBV12-3 or TRBV12-4 and TRBJ2-1, with D possibly matching TRBD1 (6 bases). The germline V and J ends were trimmed by 5 bases and 5 bases, with 16 bases remaining between them. This CDR3 comprises 15 residues. The CDR3 DNA reads as TGTGCCAGCAGTCGTGGGACACGTTCTAACAATGAGCAGTTCTTC. Its protein product is CASSRGTRSNNEQFF.

This rearrangement joins TRBV20-1 to TRBJ2-7; 12 bases fit TRBD2. The CDR3 is 18 amino acids. Germline CDR1 and CDR2: DFQATT and SNEGSKA (reference sequence). The V gene end was trimmed by 0 bases and the J gene end by 3 bases; junction bases not matched to a gene: 12. The CDR3 protein is CSARDTGASGRGVYEQYF. The CDR3, as DNA: TGCAGTGCTAGAGATACGGGGGCTAGCGGGAGGGGGGTCTACGAGCAGTACTTC.

V gene TRBV7-9 combines with J gene TRBJ1-5; a weak D match, TRBD1 (6 bases). Trimming cost V 5 bases and J 5 bases, with 13 bases left between them. CDR1 and CDR2 (germline): SEHNR, FQNEAQ (reference sequence). The CDR3 spans 14 residues. CDR3 protein: CASSTSDSYQPQHF. CDR3 nucleotide sequence: TGTGCCAGCAGCACGTCGGACAGTTATCAGCCCCAGCATTTT.

CDR3 sequence reads: CASSRRTPTSGVDEQFF. The CDR3 region has the DNA TGTGCCAGCAGCCGCCGGACACCGACTAGCGGGGTAGATGAGCAGTTCTTC. The gene calls are TRBV27 and TRBJ2-1; 11 bases match TRBD2. This CDR3 spans 17 amino acids. Trimming took 6 bases from V and 8 from J; bases not matched to a gene: 15. Germline V gene lookup returns CDR1 MNHEY and CDR2 SMNVEV (reference sequence).

This chain uses TRBV3-1 with TRBJ2-7, with TRBD2 matching over 7 bases. This CDR3 is 16 amino acids long. Trimming took 3 bases from V and 2 from J; bases not matched to a gene: 10. Germline V gene lookup returns CDR1 LGHDT and CDR2 YNNKEL (reference sequence). The CDR3, as DNA: TGTGCCAGCAGCCATTCGATATCTAGCGGACCCTACGAGCAGTACTTC. It encodes CASSHSISSGPYEQYF.

This clonotype was found a few times. The rearrangement uses TRBV29-1 and TRBJ2-1, with 10 positions matching TRBD2. Per the germline V gene, CDR1 is SQVTM and CDR2 is ANQGSEA. The J segment lost 4 bases and the V segment lost 3 bases, leaving 6 bases of the junction unmatched. The length of the CDR3 is 15 residues. DNA for the CDR3: TGCAGCGTTGATCGGAGCGGGAGGGCTTACAATGAGCAGTTCTTC. It translates to CSVDRSGRAYNEQFF.

This clonotype has more than one count but fewer than ten. The rearrangement joins TRBV11-2 to TRBJ2-1, with a weak D call TRBD2 (7 bases). Per germline, CDR1 SGHAT and CDR2 FQNNGV. The CDR3 extends over 18 amino acids. Trimming stripped 0 bases from V and 2 bases from J, with 17 bases between. This chain's CDR3 is CASSLDGSLGGPYNEQFF. The CDR3 DNA reads as TGTGCCAGCAGCTTAGACGGGTCTCTCGGGGGGCCCTACAATGAGCAGTTCTTC.

This clonotype was observed a few times. The chain employs TRBV6-1 and TRBJ1-5; no definite D call. V was shortened by 10 bases and J by 0 bases, with 16 bases between the two germline ends. The length of the CDR3 is 15 residues. Germline V gene sequence: CDR1 MNHNS, CDR2 SASEGT. This CDR3 reads CATSFGVYSNQPQHF. Here the CDR3 DNA reads TGTGCCACCTCCTTCGGGGTTTATAGCAATCAGCCCCAGCATTTT.

The chain carries TRBV12-3 or TRBV12-4 and TRBJ2-5; 15 nucleotides match TRBD2. V dropped 7 bases and J dropped 5; count of bases not matched to a gene: 8. This CDR3 has 16 amino acids. DNA for the CDR3: TGTGCCAGCAAGGGGACTAGCGGGGGGAAGGCGGAGACCCAGTACTTC. Its translation is CASKGTSGGKAETQYF.

DNA for the CDR3: TGTGCCAGCAGTAAGTCCGGAAGCAATCAGCCCCAGCATTTT. The encoded protein is CASSKSGSNQPQHF. The rearrangement uses TRBV12-3 or TRBV12-4 and TRBJ1-5; D call uncertain. Between the trimmed V and J ends, which lost 5 bases and 1 base, there was a span of 9 bases. CDR3 size: 14 residues.

This clonotype was seen more than once but under ten times. J is TRBJ2-1 and V is TRBV29-1, with no clear D. Per germline, CDR1 SQVTM and CDR2 ANQGSEA. The CDR3 has 16 amino acids. V gave up 2 bases and J gave up 2 bases, with 16 bases separating them. Here the CDR3 DNA reads TGCAGCGTTGAAACCCCCGCACCTTGGGCCTACAATGAGCAGTTCTTC. Its protein product is CSVETPAPWAYNEQFF.

V is TRBV12-3 or TRBV12-4 and J is TRBJ2-7; D remains unclear. CDR3 length equals 13 residues. V was trimmed by 0 bases and J by 2 bases, leaving 5 bases between them. In DNA form, the CDR3 reads TGTGCCAGCAGTTTAGCCCGCGCCTACGAGCAGTACTTC. Translating it yields CASSLARAYEQYF.

The chain links TRBV6-2 or TRBV6-3 to TRBJ2-1, with 9 bases fitting TRBD1. CDR3 size: 15 residues. The ends lost 7 bases at V and 10 bases at J; junction bases unmatched: 14. The V gene's germline CDR1 is MNHEY and CDR2 SVGEGT. CDR3 DNA sequence: TGTGCCAGCACGTTCCGGGTGGACAGGGGTGGCGAGCAGTTCTTC. Its protein product is CASTFRVDRGGEQFF.

The rearrangement joins TRBV12-3 or TRBV12-4 to TRBJ2-5; 14 bases match TRBD2. The V segment lost 7 bases and the J segment 5 bases; nucleotides outside the gene matches: 3. The CDR3 spans 14 residues. The CDR3 region has the DNA TGTGCCAGCAACGGACTAGCGGGAGGTGAGACCCAGTACTTC. Translating it yields CASNGLAGGETQYF.

V is TRBV7-2 and J is TRBJ1-6; D not certain. V was trimmed by 1 base and J by 6 bases, leaving 13 bases between them. The length of the CDR3 is 16 residues. Per the germline V gene, CDR1 is SGHTA and CDR2 is FQGNSA. The CDR3: CASSLESEHLNSPLHF. CDR3 coding DNA: TGTGCCAGCAGCTTAGAGTCCGAGCATCTTAATTCACCCCTCCACTTT.

J is TRBJ2-1 and V is TRBV11-2; 8 bases match TRBD1. Germline CDR1 reads SGHAT; CDR2 reads FQNNGV. Trimming took 4 bases from V and 8 from J; bases not matched to a gene: 13. There are 16 residues in the CDR3. The CDR3 sequence is CASSSGGSFDVDEQFF. The CDR3 coding sequence is TGTGCCAGCAGCTCAGGGGGCTCGTTTGATGTGGATGAGCAGTTCTTC.

The rearrangement uses TRBV4-1 and TRBJ1-1; D is uncertain. Per the germline V gene, CDR1 is MGHRA and CDR2 is YSYEKL. V lost 1 base and J lost 1, with 7 bases in between. This CDR3 comprises 14 residues. The CDR3 loop is CASSQAYPNTEAFF. CDR3 DNA: TGCGCCAGCAGCCAAGCTTACCCGAACACTGAAGCTTTCTTT.